This T cell receptor beta chain was documented in a study of T-cell reconstitution after alpha-beta-depleted transplantation in children. Study outcomes and limitations: By one year post-transplant, T-cell counts and diversity largely arose from T cells that were newly produced. Reportedly, roughly two months post-transplant, alpha-beta T cells arose from several hundred expanded graft clones.

The CDR3 is made up of 13 amino acids. Germline CDR1 is SEHNR and CDR2 is FQNEAQ (reference sequence). Trimming left V 5 bases short and J 3 bases short, with 11 bases between. Preparing the TCRbeta library involved the use of unique molecular identifiers. TCRdb processed the PCR reads anew with MiXCR; each CDR3 protein has one entry. The table shows roughly 160,000 distinct CDR3 sequences, with over 8.5% occurring only once. This clonotype was recorded at least ten times. Its specificity is not known. Sequencing used PBMCs, obtained before TCRalphabeta/CD19-depleted stem cell transplant. The rearrangement links TRBV7-9 to TRBJ2-7; D remains ambiguous. The clonotype was recovered from a boy younger than 10 with acute myeloid leukemia, due to receive a stem cell transplant. CDR3 DNA sequence: TGTGCCAGCAGCCCAAGCGCTAGCTACGAGCAGTACTTC. Translation gives CASSPSASYEQYF.